This TCR beta chain was recovered during a study of blood T cell repertoires in COVID-19. Original processing methods: Quantification of nucleated cells was approximated via reference gene primer amplification. The protocol was immunoSEQ multiplex PCR, while the TCRdb copy is restricted to in-frame clones and leaves out a portion. The DNA gave D and trimming, while V, J and clone size come from that table. The table records approximately 340,000 clones, roughly 87% of them present only once. Points on this clone: Additional DNA sequences in this sample encode the identical CDR3.

V trimming: 8 bases; J trimming: 4 bases; junction bases outside the gene matches: 2. There are 12 residues in the CDR3. CDR1 and CDR2 (germline): MNHEY, SVGAGI. In Seattle, patients joined the study during active infection and were tracked longitudinally. Sample: peripheral blood. The sequence was collected from a young man with COVID-19, enrolled during active disease. This chain links TRBV6-5 with TRBJ2-7, with 10 bases aligning to TRBD1. The CDR3 DNA follows: TGTGCCAGCCGGGACAGGGGTTACGAGCAGTACTTC. The encoded protein is CASRDRGYEQYF.